This T cell receptor (beta chain) was retrieved from a study of T cell responses to AZD1222 COVID-19 vaccine. Whole-study results and caveats: Mapped onto spike, vaccine-associated CD4 TCRs spanned it and were dominant at 160-218 and 743-854. Seropositive status at baseline applied to only a handful of AZD1222 recipients. Spike-specific TCR depth and breadth grew after two AZD1222 doses. A mostly white British donor set with more females was recruited, and clonal diversity was possibly underestimated.

Note on this clone: Its antigen is undetermined.

Clones were read by immunoSEQ multiplex PCR, and TCRdb kept only the in-frame ones, dropping some. The table includes around 140,000 clones, just under 95% detected once. This CDR3 spans 18 amino acids. Trimming removed 2 bases at V and 4 bases at J, with 22 bases between. The germline V gene has CDR1 LGHNA and CDR2 YNFKEQ. The specimen comprised peripheral blood, sampled after recovery from COVID-19. The V and J genes are TRBV4-2 and TRBJ2-3, with D tentatively TRBD2 (5 bases). The clonotype originates from an adult who had recovered from COVID-19. CDR3 in amino acids: CASSQRSGAGLSPDTQYF. The CDR3 coding sequence is TGTGCCAGCAGCCAAAGGTCCGGTGCGGGTTTGTCTCCAGATACGCAGTATTTT.